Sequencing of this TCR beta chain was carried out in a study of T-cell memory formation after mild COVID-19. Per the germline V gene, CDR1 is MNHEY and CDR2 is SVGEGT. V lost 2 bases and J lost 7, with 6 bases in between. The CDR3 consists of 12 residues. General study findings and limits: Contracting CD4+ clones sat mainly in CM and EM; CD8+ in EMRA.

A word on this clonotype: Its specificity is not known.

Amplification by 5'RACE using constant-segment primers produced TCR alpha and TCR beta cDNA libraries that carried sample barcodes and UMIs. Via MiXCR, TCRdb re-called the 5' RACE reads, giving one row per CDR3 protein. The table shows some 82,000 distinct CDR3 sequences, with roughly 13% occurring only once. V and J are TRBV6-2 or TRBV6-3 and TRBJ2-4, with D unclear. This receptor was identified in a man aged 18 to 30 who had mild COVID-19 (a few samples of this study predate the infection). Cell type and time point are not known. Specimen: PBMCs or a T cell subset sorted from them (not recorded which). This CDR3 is CASSYGANIQYF. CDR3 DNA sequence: TGTGCCAGCAGTTACGGAGCGAACATTCAGTACTTC.